This section outlines one T cell receptor beta chain sequence together with its context. Its matching antigen is unknown. Sequence data for DNA of cultured CD4+ T cells were generated by the Oncomine TCR Beta short-read assay. MiXCR, applied by TCRdb to the PCR reads, yields one record per CDR3 protein. The sample has a few thousand distinct CDR3 sequences, about 24% seen once; the top ten hold approximately 50%. These data originate in a study of vaccination and CD4 T cells after COVID-19. Study as a whole: The authors exposed cells to overlapping spike peptides derived from SARS-CoV-2, HCoV-NL63, HCoV-OC43 and HCoV-229E.

Study-wide findings and caveats: The median count of SARS-CoV-2-reactive clonotypes rose from about 20 to 38, not significantly.

Trimming removed 5 bases from V and 1 base from J, with 9 bases in between. The CDR3 has 15 amino acids. Germline V gene data show CDR1 as SEHNR and CDR2 as FQNEAQ (reference sequence). The treatment was: 10-day PBMC culture with coronavirus spike peptide pools or control peptides (ViraFEST assay). The TCR originated in a human donor who had recovered from COVID-19. The material was CD4+ T cells from blood, cultured in vitro, obtained after SARS-CoV-2 vaccination. The chain recombines TRBV7-9 with TRBJ2-6; D not resolved. The chain's CDR3 is CASSPPRSGANVLTF. CDR3 nucleotide sequence: TGTGCCAGCAGCCCTCCTCGGTCTGGGGCCAACGTCCTGACTTTC.